This T cell receptor (beta chain) originates from a study of shared clonotypes between healthy human individuals. Per the original methods: For the immunoSEQ data, sequences were junction-only without quality scores, so filtering differed. Sequencing was performed with immunoSEQ multiplex PCR; in TCRdb, only in-frame clones are kept and a portion is missing. The V and J calls and the clone size are those of that table, but D and trimming were determined from the DNA. The data hold about 2.4 million clones, with 93% observed a single time. Germline lookup yields CDR1 SGHTA and CDR2 FQGNSA. The V end was cut by 1 base, the J end by 4 bases, with 7 bases between. The CDR3 is made up of 13 amino acids. As for this clone: Other DNA variants within this sample encode the same CDR3.

The chain joins TRBV7-2 to TRBJ1-2; D not certain. Sequences were obtained from naive CD4+ T cells from PBMCs. Documented subset: CD45RA+ positively selected. The sequence was collected from a man aged 18 to 29 in good health. Some clones in this sample may be carry-over from other donors' samples. CDR3 sequence: CASSLEVRYGYTF. CDR3 bases: TGTGCCAGCAGCTTAGAGGTTCGCTATGGCTACACCTTC.